A single sample is the source of the 13 T cell receptor beta chains below, sequenced in a study of identifying expanded T cells in peripheral blood. The data were produced by immunoSEQ multiplex PCR, yet TCRdb's version contains in-frame clones alone and is incomplete. Here the sample spans about 81,000 clones, 84% being singletons. Sequencing used blood. These receptors all stem from a person aged 18 to 75 in good health.

Here the CDR3 DNA reads TGTGCCAGCAGCAAAGGGGAACAGGGCGACGAGCAGTACTTC. This gives the protein CASSKGEQGDEQYF. The chain has TRBV21-1 and TRBJ2-7; whether TRBD1, the table's D call, matches the DNA was not checked. TRBV21-1 corresponds to a pseudogene. The CDR3 covers 14 residues.

The chain has TRBV28 and TRBJ2-7, with 13 bases identical to TRBD2. Unmatched junction bases numbered 2, after V lost 0 bases and J lost 3 bases. Germline CDR1 MDHEN, CDR2 SYDVKM. The CDR3 is 16 amino acids. CDR3 loop: CASSLWGLAGLYEQYF. The CDR3, as DNA: TGTGCCAGCAGTTTATGGGGACTAGCGGGACTCTACGAGCAGTACTTC.

This chain uses TRBV6-1 with TRBJ2-5; D ambiguous. Germline CDR1 reads MNHNS; CDR2 reads SASEGT. The V end was cut by 10 bases, the J end by 5 bases, with 17 bases between. The CDR3 is 13 amino acids. CDR3 sequence (DNA): TGTGCCATCTCACGGGCAGTGGAGGAGACCCAGTACTTC. Its translation: CAISRAVEETQYF.

This clone was counted a few times. V is TRBV2 and J is TRBJ2-1, with a weak D call TRBD1 (6 bases). Germline CDR1 is SNHLY and CDR2 is FYNNEI. V lost 5 bases and J 0 bases, leaving 32 bases between the germline ends. This CDR3 comprises 22 residues. CDR3 in amino acids: CASSMENIHRAPLGSSYNEQFF. Written as DNA, the CDR3 is TGTGCCAGCAGTATGGAGAACATACACAGGGCCCCGTTGGGCAGCTCCTACAATGAGCAGTTCTTC.

This clone was picked up one time. The V gene is TRBV7-3, the J gene TRBJ1-3; tentative D call: TRBD1 (6 bases). With 8 bases removed from V and 1 base from J, the gap between germline ends came to 9 bases. Germline V gene sequence: CDR1 SGHTA, CDR2 FQGTGA. The CDR3 is 13 residues long. The CDR3 reads CASAGDSGNTIYF. CDR3 coding DNA: TGTGCCAGCGCAGGGGATTCTGGAAACACCATATATTTT.

V gene TRBV28 combines with J gene TRBJ2-1; TRBD1 agrees at 7 bases. Germline V lookup: CDR1 MDHEN, CDR2 SYDVKM. CDR3 length: 14 amino acids. V gave up 4 bases and J gave up 7 bases; unmatched junction bases: 7. CDR3 residues: CASSSHTGANEQFF. CDR3 sequence (DNA): TGTGCCAGCAGTTCTCACACAGGGGCTAATGAGCAGTTCTTC.

The V call is TRBV4-1, the J call TRBJ2-7; D may be TRBD2 (6 bases). Trimming took off 4 bases at V and 1 base at J, with 17 bases between the two ends. This CDR3 has 16 amino acids. Germline V gene sequence: CDR1 MGHRA, CDR2 YSYEKL. Here the CDR3 reads CASSREPGGESYEQYF. In DNA, the CDR3 is TGCGCCAGCAGCCGAGAACCCGGAGGGGAATCCTACGAGCAGTACTTC.

The chain has TRBV29-1 and TRBJ2-1; possibly TRBD1 or TRBD2 for D (7 bases each). The germline V gene encodes CDR1 SQVTM and CDR2 ANQGSEA. The CDR3 is 14 residues long. V was shortened by 6 bases and J by 2 bases, with 14 bases between the two germline ends. The DNA for the CDR3 is TGCAGCGTAATACAGGGGAGGGCCTACAATGAGCAGTTCTTC. Translation gives CSVIQGRAYNEQFF.

This chain connects TRBV4-1 to TRBJ2-7; D possibly corresponds to TRBD2 (5 bases). Germline V gene data show CDR1 as MGHRA and CDR2 as YSYEKL. Trimming pared 11 bases from V and 2 bases from J, leaving 16 bases between. This CDR3 comprises 13 residues. The CDR3 loop is CARLSCGPYEQYF. CDR3 DNA sequence: TGCGCCCGACTATCCTGCGGTCCCTACGAGCAGTACTTC.

V and J are TRBV5-6 and TRBJ2-7; D gene unclear. Trimming took off 4 bases at V and 0 bases at J, with 11 bases between the two ends. The CDR3 contains 14 residues. The V gene's germline CDR1 is SGHDT and CDR2 YYEEEE. CDR3 bases: TGTGCCAGCAGCGAAACACTTAGCTCCTACGAGCAGTACTTC. Protein product: CASSETLSSYEQYF.

This chain joins TRBV9 and TRBJ1-1, with TRBD1 identical over 7 bases. The CDR3 contains 18 residues. J lost 0 bases, V lost 2 bases, and 13 bases had no gene match. Germline V gene data show CDR1 as SGDLS and CDR2 as YYNGEE. CDR3 in amino acids: CASSVPQGGSWLNTEAFF. CDR3 sequence (DNA): TGTGCCAGCAGCGTGCCGCAGGGGGGTTCTTGGTTGAACACTGAAGCTTTCTTT.

This clone has just one count. This sequence joins TRBV5-3 and TRBJ2-2; 8 nucleotides agree with TRBD1. TRBV5-3 falls under the ORF class, with uncertain function. V dropped 2 bases and J dropped 0; count of bases not matched to a gene: 3. This CDR3 is 16 amino acids long. CDR3 sequence: CARSFRDRTNTGELFF. The CDR3, as DNA: TGTGCCAGAAGCTTCCGGGACAGGACGAACACCGGGGAGCTGTTTTTT.

The chain couples TRBV19 to TRBJ2-5; possibly TRBD2 for D (5 bases). Germline V gene data show CDR1 as LNHDA and CDR2 as SQIVND (reference sequence). The V and J ends lost 5 bases and 5 bases respectively, with 24 bases between them. The CDR3 sequence is 17 residues long. The CDR3 loop is CASSSTGNGARQETQYF. CDR3 DNA sequence: TGTGCCAGTAGTTCAACCGGGAACGGAGCCCGCCAGGAGACCCAGTACTTC.